These 31 T cell receptor beta chains came from one sample sequenced in a study of blood T cell repertoires in COVID-19. Measured with immunoSEQ multiplex PCR; TCRdb has only the in-frame clones, and not every one. The sample records approximately 58,000 clones, 75% to 85% being singletons. Sequenced: peripheral blood. Receptor source: a woman aged 55-69 years with acute or convalescent COVID-19.

V usage is TRBV9 and J usage is TRBJ2-3; D is possibly TRBD1 (5 bases). The V end lost 0 bases, the J end lost 2 bases, and 19 bases lay between the germline ends. From germline, CDR1 is SGDLS and CDR2 YYNGEE. This CDR3 has 18 residues. CDR3 residues: CASSVAGRRLGVTDTQYF. The CDR3, as DNA: TGTGCCAGCAGCGTAGCTGGGCGACGGTTAGGGGTCACAGATACGCAGTATTTT.

The chain links TRBV7-2 to TRBJ1-6; D remains unclear. This CDR3 has 14 residues. Deletions cut 1 base from V and 10 bases from J, with 11 bases between. Germline CDR1 and CDR2: SGHTA and FQGNSA. The CDR3 DNA follows: TGTGCCAGCAGCTTAGTCGGGGTTCGGTCACCCCTCCACTTT. Translating gives CASSLVGVRSPLHF. Using reference TRBV7-2 and TRBJ1-6 for the parts outside the CDR3, the full variable domain is GAGVSQSPSNKVTEKGKDVELRCDPISGHTALYWYRQSLGQGLEFLIYFQGNSAPDKSGLPSDRFSAERTGGSVSTLTIQRTQQEDSAVYLCASSLVGVRSPLHFGNGTRLTVT.

The chain links TRBV2 to TRBJ2-3, with D possibly being TRBD2 (7 bases). Looked up from germline, CDR1 is SNHLY and CDR2 is FYNNEI. There are 13 residues in the CDR3. The V end was cut by 8 bases, the J end by 2 bases, with 11 bases between. CDR3 loop: CASARGATDTQYF. For the CDR3, the DNA is TGTGCCAGCGCCCGGGGGGCCACAGATACGCAGTATTTT.

A word on this clone: The sample holds other DNA sequences that translate to the same CDR3. V is TRBV3-1 (or the pseudogene TRBV3-2) and J is TRBJ2-3, with unresolved D. The CDR3 sequence is 15 residues long. Per the germline V gene, CDR1 is LGHDT and CDR2 is YNNKEL (reference sequence). V shed 1 base and J shed 0 bases, with 8 bases lying between them. The CDR3 region is CASSQGPLSTDTQYF. Here the CDR3 DNA reads TGTGCCAGCAGCCAAGGTCCTCTTAGCACAGATACGCAGTATTTT.

The chain employs TRBV6-1 and TRBJ1-3, with 7 nucleotides matching TRBD1. Germline values: CDR1 MNHNS, CDR2 SASEGT. The ends lost 0 bases at V and 3 bases at J; junction bases unmatched: 8. The CDR3 is 17 amino acids. CDR3 nucleotide sequence: TGTGCCAGCAGTGAAGCGCGGGCAGGGGGTTATGGAAACACCATATATTTT. Protein: CASSEARAGGYGNTIYF.

The V call is TRBV9, the J call TRBJ1-5, with 9 bases fitting TRBD1. With V trimmed by 4 bases and J by 3 bases, 2 bases remained unmatched. The CDR3 has 14 amino acids. Germline V gene lookup returns CDR1 SGDLS and CDR2 YYNGEE. The CDR3 DNA is TGTGCCAGCAGCCGGACAGGGGTCAATCAGCCCCAGCATTTT. Its translation is CASSRTGVNQPQHF.

This chain links TRBV19 with TRBJ1-2; D unclear. The germline V gene has CDR1 LNHDA and CDR2 SQIVND (reference sequence). V lost 7 bases and J lost 0, with 12 bases in between. The CDR3 totals 14 residues. The DNA for the CDR3 is TGTGCCAGTATGGCGGGGATTGCTAACTATGGCTACACCTTC. It codes for CASMAGIANYGYTF. Looking up the rest from reference TRBV19 and TRBJ1-2 gives the full variable domain: DGGITQSPKYLFRKEGQNVTLSCEQNLNHDAMYWYRQDPGQGLRLIYYSQIVNDFQKGDIAEGYSVSREKKESFPLTVTSAQKNPTAFYLCASMAGIANYGYTFGSGTRLTVV.

This chain joins TRBV20-1 and TRBJ2-7, with 8 bases that match TRBD2. The CDR3 covers 14 residues. The junction had 9 bases not matched to a gene; V was cut back by 3 bases and J by 5 bases. CDR1 and CDR2 from the germline V gene are DFQATT and SNEGSKA (reference sequence). CDR3 region: CSASRSGARNEQYF. CDR3 nucleotide sequence: TGCAGTGCTAGTCGTAGCGGGGCGAGGAACGAGCAGTACTTC.

CDR3 amino acids: CASIPGGGSTEAFF. In nucleotides, the CDR3 is TGTGCCAGCATCCCGGGGGGGGGTAGCACTGAAGCTTTCTTT. The chain is built from TRBV6-5 and TRBJ1-1; possibly TRBD1 for D (5 bases). CDR3 size: 14 residues. Between the trimmed V and J ends, which lost 7 bases and 4 bases, there was a span of 16 bases. Germline CDR1 reads MNHEY; CDR2 reads SVGAGI.

The rearrangement joins TRBV27 to TRBJ1-5; D unclear. This CDR3 has 13 amino acids. From germline, CDR1 is MNHEY and CDR2 SMNVEV (reference sequence). The V end lost 4 bases, the J end lost 5 bases, and 9 bases lay between the germline ends. CDR3 in DNA: TGTGCCAGCAGTTATACACCTTATCAGCCCCAGCATTTT. This codes for CASSYTPYQPQHF.

Worth noting for this clone: The sample contains more than one DNA sequence encoding this CDR3. This chain joins TRBV19 and TRBJ1-1; 10 bases align to TRBD1. The germline gives CDR1 LNHDA, CDR2 SQIVND (reference sequence). The CDR3 spans 15 residues. Germline trimming cut 5 bases from V and 1 base from J; bases unmatched to any gene: 4. The CDR3 here is CASSPRTGGNTEAFF. The CDR3 DNA is TGTGCCAGTAGTCCCCGGACAGGGGGGAACACTGAAGCTTTCTTT.

The rearrangement links TRBV29-1 to TRBJ2-1, with D tentatively TRBD1 (6 bases). Germline CDR1 is SQVTM and CDR2 is ANQGSEA. V lost 4 bases to trimming and J lost 8 bases, with 21 bases between them. The CDR3 length is 15 residues. Written as DNA, the CDR3 is TGCAGCGTTGCGTCCGGGACACCCCAAAGGGATGAGCAGTTCTTC. Translation: CSVASGTPQRDEQFF.

This rearrangement joins TRBV19 to TRBJ2-3; 11 bases agree with TRBD2. The V and J ends lost 5 bases and 3 bases, in that order; junction bases with no gene match: 7. CDR3 size: 16 residues. Germline CDR1 and CDR2: LNHDA and SQIVND (reference sequence). Here the CDR3 DNA reads TGTGCCAGTAGTGTTACTAGCGGGGGAGGTACAGATACGCAGTATTTT. This encodes CASSVTSGGGTDTQYF.

This chain joins TRBV9 and TRBJ2-2, with a weak D call TRBD1 (6 bases). This CDR3 contains 13 residues. Trimming took off 4 bases at V and 5 bases at J, with 9 bases between the two ends. The V gene's germline CDR1 is SGDLS and CDR2 YYNGEE. CDR3 loop: CASSRTGTGELFF. In DNA form, the CDR3 reads TGTGCCAGCAGCCGAACAGGGACCGGGGAGCTGTTTTTT.

The chain links TRBV5-1 to TRBJ1-1; the D gene is possibly TRBD1 (6 bases). This CDR3 is 16 amino acids long. Per the germline V gene, CDR1 is SGHRS and CDR2 is YFSETQ. Trimming took off 7 bases at V and 0 bases at J, with 19 bases between the two ends. The CDR3 spells CASGKRPGHMNTEAFF. The CDR3 bases are TGCGCCAGCGGAAAGAGACCGGGACACATGAACACTGAAGCTTTCTTT.

The chain carries TRBV11-2 and TRBJ2-5; perhaps TRBD2 as D (6 bases). The CDR3 runs 13 residues. The germline V gene has CDR1 SGHAT and CDR2 FQNNGV. V was clipped by 4 bases and J by 4 bases, with 10 bases between them. CDR3 sequence: CASSWGLRETQYF. The CDR3 DNA follows: TGTGCCAGCAGCTGGGGACTTAGAGAGACCCAGTACTTC.

J is TRBJ1-2 and V is TRBV6-6, with D maybe TRBD1 (5 bases). Germline V gene lookup returns CDR1 MNHNY and CDR2 SVGAGI (reference sequence). This CDR3 spans 12 amino acids. The V end lost 7 bases, the J end lost 6 bases, and 12 bases lay between the germline ends. CDR3 nucleotide sequence: TGTGCCAGCACCAACATGGGGCATGGCTACACCTTC. Protein product: CASTNMGHGYTF.

The V call is TRBV9, the J call TRBJ1-2, with D tentatively TRBD1 (6 bases). Germline CDR1 is SGDLS and CDR2 is YYNGEE. The V and J ends lost 0 bases and 8 bases respectively, with 14 bases between them. The CDR3 runs to 14 residues. As DNA, the CDR3 is TGTGCCAGCAGCGTAGATCACAGGGCTGGGGGCTACACCTTC. This translates into CASSVDHRAGGYTF.

The chain couples TRBV5-1 to TRBJ1-1, with unresolved D. The CDR3 contains 14 residues. Trimming took 3 bases from V and 0 from J, leaving 9 bases between them. Germline-derived CDR1 and CDR2 are SGHRS and YFSETQ. The CDR3 protein is CASSSVGMNTEAFF. CDR3 bases: TGCGCCAGCAGCTCCGTGGGCATGAACACTGAAGCTTTCTTT.

This clone was seen only once. V usage is TRBV7-6 and J usage is TRBJ1-1, with D maybe TRBD1 (6 bases). Per germline, CDR1 SGHVS and CDR2 FNYEAQ. The V gene lost 4 bases and the J gene lost 1 base, with 10 bases spanning the gap. This CDR3 comprises 14 residues. CDR3 loop: CASSYTQGNTEAFF. Here the CDR3 DNA reads TGTGCCAGCAGCTACACACAGGGGAACACTGAAGCTTTCTTT. Using reference TRBV7-6 and TRBJ1-1 for the parts outside the CDR3, the full variable domain is GAGVSQSPRYKVTKRGQDVALRCDPISGHVSLYWYRQALGQGPEFLTYFNYEAQQDKSGLPNDRFSAERPEGSISTLTIQRTEQRDSAMYRCASSYTQGNTEAFFGQGTRLTVV.

For the CDR3, the DNA is TGTGCCAGCAGCTTGGACGGAGGCAGCAATCAGCCCCAGCATTTT. This sequence encodes CASSLDGGSNQPQHF. The chain couples TRBV5-6 to TRBJ1-5, with D hard to call. The CDR3 spans 15 residues. V was shortened by 0 bases and J by 1 base, with 8 bases between the two germline ends. The germline CDR1 and CDR2 sequences are SGHDT and YYEEEE.

The chain employs TRBV30 and TRBJ1-5; TRBD1 is a possible D gene (6 bases). Deletions cut 1 base from V and 4 bases from J, with 8 bases between. This CDR3 has 13 amino acids. The germline V gene has CDR1 GTSNPN and CDR2 SVGIG (reference sequence). CDR3 sequence reads: CAWSGTANQPQHF. The CDR3 bases are TGTGCCTGGAGTGGGACAGCGAATCAGCCCCAGCATTTT.

This clone is a singleton in its sample. The rearrangement joins TRBV11-2 to TRBJ2-1, with D perhaps matching TRBD2 (7 bases). V was cut by 5 bases and J by 4 bases, with 18 bases left in between. The CDR3 totals 16 residues. The germline CDR1 and CDR2 sequences are SGHAT and FQNNGV. Written as DNA, the CDR3 is TGTGCCAGCAGCCCAGTGGGGGGGGCCATATACAATGAGCAGTTCTTC. Encoded protein: CASSPVGGAIYNEQFF.

The gene calls are TRBV7-8 and TRBJ1-1; 7 bases align to TRBD1. The V gene's germline CDR1 is SGHVS and CDR2 FQNEAQ. Losses at the gene ends were 7 bases for V and 5 bases for J; bases not matched to a gene: 10. This CDR3 is 14 amino acids long. The DNA for the CDR3 is TGTGCCAGCATTCTCTCCTCACAGGGGACTGAAGCTTTCTTT. It specifies CASILSSQGTEAFF.

The chain is built from TRBV11-2 and TRBJ2-3; perhaps TRBD2 as D (7 bases). Looked up from germline, CDR1 is SGHAT and CDR2 is FQNNGV. This CDR3 has 15 amino acids. Trimming stripped 5 bases from V and 3 bases from J, with 15 bases between. This CDR3 is CASSPLGGATDTQYF. The CDR3 DNA sequence: TGTGCCAGCAGCCCCCTGGGGGGGGCTACAGATACGCAGTATTTT.

The V gene is TRBV5-4, the J gene TRBJ1-3; D is perhaps TRBD1 (6 bases). Germline V gene data show CDR1 as SGHNT and CDR2 as YYREEE (reference sequence). The CDR3 covers 14 residues. V lost 3 bases, J lost 4 bases, and 11 bases lay in between. CDR3 nucleotides: TGTGCCAGCAGCTGGGGGACATCCGGAAACACCATATATTTT. Its protein is CASSWGTSGNTIYF.

The chain has TRBV11-2 and TRBJ2-7; tentatively, D is TRBD2 (5 bases). The CDR3 runs to 15 residues. Trimming pared 0 bases from V and 2 bases from J, leaving 11 bases between. Germline CDR1 and CDR2: SGHAT and FQNNGV. The CDR3 loop reads CASSLDERAAYEQYF. DNA of the CDR3: TGTGCCAGCAGCTTAGATGAGAGGGCAGCCTACGAGCAGTACTTC.

This clone occurred once. This rearrangement joins TRBV10-2 to TRBJ1-1; D perhaps matches TRBD1 (6 bases). CDR3 length: 13 amino acids. V was shortened by 4 bases and J by 3 bases, with 9 bases between the two germline ends. The germline CDR1 and CDR2 sequences are WSHSY and SAAADI. The CDR3 DNA reads as TGCGCCAGCAGTGGGTACAGGGACACTGAAGCTTTCTTT. Its translation is CASSGYRDTEAFF.

The rearrangement uses TRBV18 and TRBJ1-3; D is uncertain. V shed 3 bases and J shed 0 bases, with 15 bases lying between them. Germline V gives CDR1 KGHSH, CDR2 LQKENI. The CDR3 length is 17 residues. The CDR3 loop reads CASSPPSGQVSGNTIYF. The CDR3 region has the DNA TGTGCCAGCTCACCTCCCTCCGGTCAGGTCTCTGGAAACACCATATATTTT.

The chain links TRBV6-5 to TRBJ1-3; D not certain. This CDR3 is 15 amino acids long. Germline CDR1 is MNHEY and CDR2 is SVGAGI. The V end lost 6 bases, the J end lost 0 bases, and 12 bases lay between the germline ends. In DNA, the CDR3 is TGTGCCAGCAGACACGACACTCTCTCTGGAAACACCATATATTTT. Translated, it gives CASRHDTLSGNTIYF.

The rearrangement joins TRBV4-1 to TRBJ1-1; the match to TRBD1 covers 9 bases. Trimming removed 1 base from V and 5 bases from J; junction bases left unmatched: 5. Germline V gene data show CDR1 as MGHRA and CDR2 as YSYEKL. This CDR3 has 15 residues. Written as DNA, the CDR3 is TGCGCCAGCAGCCAAGCCGCTGGACAGGGGACTGAAGCTTTCTTT. Protein sequence: CASSQAAGQGTEAFF.